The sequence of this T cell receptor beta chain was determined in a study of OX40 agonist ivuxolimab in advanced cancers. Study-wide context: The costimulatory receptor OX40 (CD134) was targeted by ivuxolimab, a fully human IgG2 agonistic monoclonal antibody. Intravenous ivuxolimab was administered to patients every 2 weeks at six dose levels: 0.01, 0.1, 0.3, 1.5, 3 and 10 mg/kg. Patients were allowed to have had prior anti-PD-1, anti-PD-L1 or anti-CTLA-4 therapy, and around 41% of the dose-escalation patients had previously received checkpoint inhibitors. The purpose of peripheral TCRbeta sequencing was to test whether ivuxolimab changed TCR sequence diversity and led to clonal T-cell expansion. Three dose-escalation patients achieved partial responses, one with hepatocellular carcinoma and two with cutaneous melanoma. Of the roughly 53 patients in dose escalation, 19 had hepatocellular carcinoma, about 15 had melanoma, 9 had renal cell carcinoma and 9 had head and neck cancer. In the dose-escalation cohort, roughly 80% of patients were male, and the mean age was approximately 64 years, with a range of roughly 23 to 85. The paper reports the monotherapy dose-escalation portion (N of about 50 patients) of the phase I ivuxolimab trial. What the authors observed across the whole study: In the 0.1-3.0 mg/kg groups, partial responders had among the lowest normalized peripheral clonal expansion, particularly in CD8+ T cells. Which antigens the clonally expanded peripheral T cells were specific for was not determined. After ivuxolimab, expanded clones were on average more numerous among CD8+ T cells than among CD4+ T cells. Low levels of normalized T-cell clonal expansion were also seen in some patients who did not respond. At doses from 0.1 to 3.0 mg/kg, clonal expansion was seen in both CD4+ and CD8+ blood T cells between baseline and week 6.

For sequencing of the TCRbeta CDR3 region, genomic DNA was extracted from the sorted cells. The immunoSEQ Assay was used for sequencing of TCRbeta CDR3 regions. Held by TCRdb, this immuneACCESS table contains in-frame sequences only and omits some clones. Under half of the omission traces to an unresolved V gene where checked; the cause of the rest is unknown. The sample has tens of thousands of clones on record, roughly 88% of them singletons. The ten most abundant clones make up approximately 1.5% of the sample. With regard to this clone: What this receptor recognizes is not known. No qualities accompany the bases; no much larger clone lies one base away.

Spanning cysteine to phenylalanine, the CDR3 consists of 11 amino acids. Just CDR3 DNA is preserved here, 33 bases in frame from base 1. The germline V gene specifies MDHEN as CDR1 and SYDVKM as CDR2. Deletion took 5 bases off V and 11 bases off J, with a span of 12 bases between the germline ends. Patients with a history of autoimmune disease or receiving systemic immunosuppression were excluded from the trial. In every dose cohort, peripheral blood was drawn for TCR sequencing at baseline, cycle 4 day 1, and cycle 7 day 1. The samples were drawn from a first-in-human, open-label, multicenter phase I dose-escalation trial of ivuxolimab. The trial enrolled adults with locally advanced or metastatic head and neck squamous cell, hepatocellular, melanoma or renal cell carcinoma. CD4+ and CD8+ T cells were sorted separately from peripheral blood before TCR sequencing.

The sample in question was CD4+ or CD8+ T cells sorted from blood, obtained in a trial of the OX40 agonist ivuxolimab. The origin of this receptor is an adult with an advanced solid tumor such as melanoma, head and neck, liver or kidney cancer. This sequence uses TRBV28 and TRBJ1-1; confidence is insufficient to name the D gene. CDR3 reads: CASSVRVDAFF. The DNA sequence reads TGTGCCAGCAGTGTAAGGGTTGACGCTTTCTTT.